Below, one T cell receptor (beta chain) is given with its context. Its matching antigen is unknown. This sample was taken from a study of cytomegalovirus exposure and HLA in healthy donors. Background on the study: Unique TCRs numbering roughly 85 million, obtained from HLA-typed donors, made up an early data release. Study findings and constraints: For TCR beta chains, V- and J-gene trimming was later linked to a missense DCLRE1C variant. Reportedly, HLA-A and HLA-B alleles of most subjects were accurately predicted from TCR beta. Associated with HLA alleles at 0.05 false discovery rate in a later analysis were over 15,000 TCR beta sequences.

Vbeta (60) and Jbeta (13) primers were used in the PCR. Data came from immunoSEQ multiplex PCR; TCRdb stores just in-frame clones and leaves some out. The sample contains around 190,000 clones, around nine tenths of which appear only once. Germline CDR1 is KGHSH and CDR2 is LQKENI. The CDR3 totals 14 residues. With 3 bases removed from V and 7 bases from J, the gap between germline ends came to 15 bases. V is TRBV18 and J is TRBJ1-2, with D possibly matching TRBD1 (6 bases). The sequencing sample was made of PBMCs. This sequence originates from a woman aged 18-29 years in good health and CMV-seronegative. The CDR3 DNA reads TGTGCCAGCTCACCCGGGACATCCGCTGGTGGCTACACCTTC. This translates into CASSPGTSAGGYTF.